One and the same sample provided the 29 T cell receptor beta chains below, sequenced in a study of naive CD8 T cells in extremely preterm neonates (dated by TCRdb to 2016 to 2017). Five or six elective full-term cesarean deliveries at 37-41 weeks of gestation, with no labor and no rupture of membranes, were the source of the term cord blood. Preparation of the library involved the immunoSEQ multiplex PCR assay. TCRdb holds this immuneACCESS table with in-frame rearrangements only. Some clones are missing; in checked studies, unresolved V genes explain under half, and the rest has no known cause. The sample profile shows roughly 7,900 clones; about 97% of them were found once. The top ten constitute roughly 0.35% of the sample. The sequenced material came from naive CD8+ T cells from cord blood. These receptor sequences come from a newborn in good health.

This clone was found once. V is TRBV13 and J is TRBJ2-3; TRBD2 agrees at 11 bases. This CDR3 has 17 residues. Germline CDR1 and CDR2: PRHDT and FYEKMQ (reference sequence). Trimming at V came to 1 base and at J to 7 bases, leaving 10 bases not matched to a gene. DNA for the CDR3: TGTGCCAGCAGCTTAGTAGCGGGGGGGCGCCCCGGATATACGCAGTATTTT. It specifies CASSLVAGGRPGYTQYF. The complete variable domain, with remaining parts taken from reference TRBV13 and TRBJ2-3, reads AAGVIQSPRHLIKEKRETATLKCYPIPRHDTVYWYQQGPGQDPQFLISFYEKMQSDKGSIPDRFSAQQFSDYHSELNMSSLELGDSALYFCASSLVAGGRPGYTQYFGPGTRLTVL.

The chain joins TRBV27 to TRBJ1-1; D may be TRBD1 (5 bases). V lost 2 bases and J lost 1, with 8 bases in between. Germline loops: CDR1 MNHEY, CDR2 SMNVEV (reference sequence). The CDR3 contains 14 residues. The CDR3 bases are TGTGCCAGCAGTTTAATCGGGGGGAACACTGAAGCTTTCTTT. It translates to CASSLIGGNTEAFF.

Note on this clone: Other DNA sequences in this sample translate to the same CDR3. V usage is TRBV2 and J usage is TRBJ2-3, with 10 bases matching TRBD2. CDR1 and CDR2 (germline): SNHLY, FYNNEI. The CDR3 extends over 17 amino acids. With 1 base clipped from V and 0 bases from J, the junction kept 4 bases outside the gene matches. DNA for the CDR3: TGTGCCAGCAGTGAAGGCCTAGCGGGGGCTAGCACAGATACGCAGTATTTT. Its translation: CASSEGLAGASTDTQYF.

The rearrangement joins TRBV5-4 to TRBJ2-5; TRBD2 is a possible D gene (6 bases). With 0 bases removed from V and 2 bases from J, the gap between germline ends came to 14 bases. The CDR3 runs to 16 residues. The germline gives CDR1 SGHNT, CDR2 YYREEE (reference sequence). In DNA, the CDR3 is TGTGCCAGCAGCTTGGATCTGGCGGGATATCAAGAGACCCAGTACTTC. Translated, it gives CASSLDLAGYQETQYF. Full variable domain (rest looked up from reference TRBV5-4 and TRBJ2-5): ETGVTQSPTHLIKTRGQQVTLRCSSQSGHNTVSWYQQALGQGPQFIFQYYREEENGRGNFPPRFSGLQFPNYSSELNVNALELDDSALYLCASSLDLAGYQETQYFGPGTRLLVL.

The chain uses TRBV7-2 and TRBJ2-3, with 8 bases identical to TRBD2. The ends lost 2 bases at V and 1 base at J; junction bases unmatched: 5. Germline V gene lookup returns CDR1 SGHTA and CDR2 FQGNSA. This CDR3 region has 16 residues. The CDR3: CASSLYSGIGTDTQYF. DNA of the CDR3: TGTGCCAGCAGCTTATATAGCGGGATCGGCACAGATACGCAGTATTTT.

The chain joins TRBV9 to TRBJ2-7, with 8 bases aligning to TRBD2. This CDR3 is built from 16 residues. CDR1 and CDR2 (germline): SGDLS, YYNGEE. The V segment lost 0 bases and the J segment 4 bases; nucleotides outside the gene matches: 9. CDR3 in DNA: TGTGCCAGCAGCGTAGAAGCGGGGGCCGGTTGGTACGAGCAGTACTTC. Protein: CASSVEAGAGWYEQYF.

This chain links TRBV11-2 with TRBJ1-2; D remains ambiguous. The CDR3 has 15 residues. The germline gives CDR1 SGHAT, CDR2 FQNNGV. V was pared by 5 bases and J by 3 bases, with 16 bases between. CDR3 sequence: CASSLTARDYYGYTF. CDR3 sequence (DNA): TGTGCCAGCAGCCTTACCGCCCGAGACTACTATGGCTACACCTTC.

V usage is TRBV10-3 and J usage is TRBJ1-4; TRBD1 matches 8 bases. Looked up from germline, CDR1 is ENHRY and CDR2 is SYGVKD. This CDR3 comprises 13 residues. Unmatched junction bases numbered 2, after V lost 6 bases and J lost 5 bases. CDR3 amino acids: CAIRNRGNEKLFF. The DNA of the CDR3 is TGTGCCATCAGGAACAGGGGGAATGAAAAACTGTTTTTT.

J is TRBJ2-5 and V is TRBV9; 7 bases fit TRBD1. CDR3 length: 16 amino acids. V lost 2 bases and J lost 2; bases outside the gene matches: 9. Germline V gives CDR1 SGDLS, CDR2 YYNGEE. The CDR3 protein is CASSVSGTDGQETQYF. The CDR3 DNA is TGTGCCAGCAGCGTTTCTGGGACAGATGGGCAAGAGACCCAGTACTTC.

The rearrangement uses TRBV2 and TRBJ1-5; D unresolved. V was clipped by 6 bases and J by 0 bases, with 9 bases between them. Looked up from germline, CDR1 is SNHLY and CDR2 is FYNNEI. CDR3 size: 14 residues. In DNA form, the CDR3 reads TGTGCCAGCAGGGACTACTATAGCAATCAGCCCCAGCATTTT. It specifies CASRDYYSNQPQHF. The full variable domain, in which reference TRBV2 and TRBJ1-5 provide the parts outside the CDR3, is EPEVTQTPSHQVTQMGQEVILRCVPISNHLYFYWYRQILGQKVEFLVSFYNNEISEKSEIFDDQFSVERPDGSNFTLKIRSTKLEDSAMYFCASRDYYSNQPQHFGDGTRLSIL.

This clone was observed a single time. This chain uses TRBV19 with TRBJ1-1, with 8 bases that match TRBD1. V dropped 6 bases and J dropped 4; count of bases not matched to a gene: 4. There are 13 residues in the CDR3. Germline V lookup: CDR1 LNHDA, CDR2 SQIVND (reference sequence). The CDR3 loop reads CASRDRAATEAFF. The CDR3 DNA reads TGTGCCAGTAGGGACAGGGCTGCCACTGAAGCTTTCTTT.

The V and J genes are TRBV11-2 and TRBJ1-2, with no clear D. Trimming pared 1 base from V and 5 bases from J, leaving 5 bases between. CDR3 length equals 12 residues. In germline, CDR1 is SGHAT, CDR2 FQNNGV. The CDR3 region has the DNA TGTGCCAGCAGCTTAGGAGGGTATGGCTACACCTTC. It specifies CASSLGGYGYTF.

On this clone: Other DNA sequences within the sample encode an identical CDR3. Here the CDR3 DNA reads TGTGCCAGCAGTGAGGCTGTTTTTCTAGCCAAAAACATTCAGTACTTC. Its protein is CASSEAVFLAKNIQYF. V and J are TRBV6-1 and TRBJ2-4, with D unresolved. V shed 3 bases and J shed 0 bases, with 12 bases lying between them. Germline CDR1 and CDR2: MNHNS and SASEGT. The CDR3 is 16 residues long.

The chain links TRBV30 to TRBJ2-3, with 7 nucleotides matching TRBD2. The CDR3 has 15 residues. CDR1 GTSNPN and CDR2 SVGIG come from the germline V gene (reference sequence). V lost 2 bases, J lost 0 bases, and 5 bases stayed unmatched. CDR3 protein: CAWSKGAGSTDTQYF. The CDR3, as DNA: TGTGCCTGGAGTAAAGGAGCGGGGAGCACAGATACGCAGTATTTT.

The chain uses TRBV5-1 and TRBJ1-1; D is perhaps TRBD1 (6 bases). V was clipped by 0 bases and J by 4 bases, with 13 bases between them. This CDR3 has 15 amino acids. CDR1 and CDR2 from the germline V gene are SGHRS and YFSETQ. CDR3 sequence reads: CASSLDAGAFTEAFF. The CDR3 DNA sequence: TGCGCCAGCAGCTTGGATGCGGGGGCTTTCACTGAAGCTTTCTTT. Drawing the rest from reference TRBV5-1 and TRBJ1-1, the complete variable domain is KAGVTQTPRYLIKTRGQQVTLSCSPISGHRSVSWYQQTPGQGLQFLFEYFSETQRNKGNFPGRFSGRQFSNSRSEMNVSTLELGDSALYLCASSLDAGAFTEAFFGQGTRLTVV.

V gene TRBV29-1 combines with J gene TRBJ1-2; no reliable D call. Per the germline V gene, CDR1 is SQVTM and CDR2 is ANQGSEA. V was shortened by 3 bases and J by 1 base, with 9 bases between the two germline ends. The CDR3 loop spans 13 amino acids. CDR3 sequence: CSVEASLNYGYTF. Written as DNA, the CDR3 is TGCAGCGTTGAGGCCAGTCTTAACTATGGCTACACCTTC.

The chain carries TRBV11-2 and TRBJ1-6, with 7 bases aligning to TRBD1. Germline V CDR1 and CDR2: SGHAT, FQNNGV. The CDR3 is 15 amino acids. Trimming took 1 base from V and 6 from J; bases not matched to a gene: 3. The CDR3 nucleotides read TGTGCCAGCAGCTTAGGGGGACAGCTTAATTCACCCCTCCACTTT. Protein sequence: CASSLGGQLNSPLHF.

CDR3 sequence reads: CASSLSAGYGYTF. The CDR3 DNA reads as TGTGCCAGCAGTTTATCGGCAGGGTATGGCTACACCTTC. J is TRBJ1-2 and V is TRBV27, with D possibly TRBD1 on 5 matching bases. With 0 bases removed from V and 5 bases from J, the gap between germline ends came to 7 bases. Germline-derived CDR1 and CDR2 are MNHEY and SMNVEV (reference sequence). CDR3 length equals 13 residues.

This clone appeared once. This chain links TRBV9 with TRBJ2-5, with 8 bases that match TRBD1. Germline V CDR1 and CDR2: SGDLS, YYNGEE. Germline trimming cut 0 bases from V and 5 bases from J; bases unmatched to any gene: 0. The CDR3 covers 13 residues. The DNA of the CDR3 is TGTGCCAGCAGCGTAGGGACAGGGGAGACCCAGTACTTC. This sequence encodes CASSVGTGETQYF.

The rearrangement joins TRBV30 to TRBJ2-1; TRBD1 aligns across 8 bases. Losses at the gene ends were 2 bases for V and 5 bases for J; bases not matched to a gene: 5. The germline gives CDR1 GTSNPN, CDR2 SVGIG (reference sequence). This CDR3 comprises 14 residues. CDR3 sequence reads: CAWSSGQGHNEQFF. CDR3 DNA: TGTGCCTGGAGTTCCGGACAGGGTCACAATGAGCAGTTCTTC.

J is TRBJ2-1 and V is TRBV7-9; D might be TRBD2 (6 bases). The CDR3 totals 16 residues. V was clipped by 5 bases and J by 0 bases, with 14 bases between them. CDR1 is SEHNR and CDR2 is FQNEAQ in the germline V gene (reference sequence). The CDR3 reads CASSPWDFGSYNEQFF. The CDR3 nucleotides are TGTGCCAGCAGCCCCTGGGACTTTGGCTCCTACAATGAGCAGTTCTTC.

This clone appeared once. Germline and junction disagree at one end, which may indicate a read error. The rearrangement joins TRBV4-1 to TRBJ1-1; 7 nucleotides line up with TRBD1. This CDR3 is 13 amino acids long. CDR1 and CDR2 from the germline V gene are MGHRA and YSYEKL. As DNA, the CDR3 is TGCGTCAGCAGTCGGACAGGGAACACTGAAGCTTTCTTT. Translating it yields CVSSRTGNTEAFF.

The genes are TRBV6-4 and TRBJ2-7; TRBD2 aligns across 11 bases. Germline V gene data show CDR1 as MRHNA and CDR2 as SNTAGT. The CDR3 is 14 amino acids. V was pared by 4 bases and J by 4 bases, with 3 bases of the junction left unmatched. The CDR3 nucleotides read TGTGCCAGCAGTGGACTAGCGGGACCATACGAGCAGTACTTC. Protein product: CASSGLAGPYEQYF.

The CDR3 region is CASSLERGEETQYF. The CDR3 nucleotides read TGTGCCAGCAGCTTAGAACGGGGGGAAGAGACCCAGTACTTC. The chain carries TRBV7-8 and TRBJ2-5; 7 bases match TRBD2. The CDR3 extends over 14 amino acids. Germline CDR1 reads SGHVS; CDR2 reads FQNEAQ. V lost 1 base to trimming and J lost 3 bases; unmatched junction nucleotides: 2.

This clone occurred once. CDR3 sequence: CASSSLDSYGYTF. Written as DNA, the CDR3 is TGTGCCAGCAGCTCCCTCGACAGCTATGGCTACACCTTC. This chain joins TRBV5-4 and TRBJ1-2; weak D call: TRBD1 (5 bases). Trimming shortened V by 3 bases and J by 4 bases, and 10 bases separated the two germline ends. CDR1 and CDR2 (germline): SGHNT, YYREEE (reference sequence). The CDR3 is 13 residues long.

The J gene is TRBJ2-1, the V gene TRBV9; D may be TRBD2 (7 bases). This CDR3 has 16 residues. Trimming took 0 bases from V and 4 from J, leaving 14 bases between them. Germline CDR1 reads SGDLS; CDR2 reads YYNGEE. The CDR3 DNA follows: TGTGCCAGCAGCGTAGGGGTGGGGGGGCCATACAATGAGCAGTTCTTC. It is translated as CASSVGVGGPYNEQFF.

V gene TRBV2 combines with J gene TRBJ2-3; D remains unclear. Germline loops: CDR1 SNHLY, CDR2 FYNNEI. V lost 3 bases to trimming and J lost 5 bases, with 3 bases between them. CDR3 length: 11 residues. The CDR3 loop reads CASSERDTQYF. Here the CDR3 DNA reads TGTGCCAGCAGTGAGCGAGATACGCAGTATTTT.

V is TRBV5-4 and J is TRBJ1-6, with no clear D. The CDR3 consists of 16 residues. V lost 0 bases to trimming and J lost 6 bases, with 13 bases between them. Germline assignment: CDR1 SGHNT and CDR2 YYREEE (reference sequence). The CDR3 DNA is TGTGCCAGCAGCTTGGGCACACAGCCTCTTAATTCACCCCTCCACTTT. Translated: CASSLGTQPLNSPLHF.

This clone was seen a single time. The chain couples TRBV4-1 to TRBJ1-1; D ambiguous. The CDR3 has 15 residues. Trimming took 0 bases from V and 1 from J, leaving 9 bases between them. The V gene's germline CDR1 is MGHRA and CDR2 YSYEKL. CDR3 region: CASSQEGLGNTEAFF. The CDR3 nucleotides are TGCGCCAGCAGCCAAGAAGGTCTAGGGAACACTGAAGCTTTCTTT.